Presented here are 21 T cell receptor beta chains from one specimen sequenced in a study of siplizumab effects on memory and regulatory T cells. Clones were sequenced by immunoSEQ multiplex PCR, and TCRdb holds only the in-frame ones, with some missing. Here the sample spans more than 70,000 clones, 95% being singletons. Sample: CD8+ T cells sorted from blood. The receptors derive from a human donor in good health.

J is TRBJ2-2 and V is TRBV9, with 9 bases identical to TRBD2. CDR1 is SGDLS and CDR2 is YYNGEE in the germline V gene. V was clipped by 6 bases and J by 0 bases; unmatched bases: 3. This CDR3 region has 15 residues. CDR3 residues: CASKASGTNTGELFF. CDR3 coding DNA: TGTGCCAGCAAGGCTAGCGGGACGAACACCGGGGAGCTGTTTTTT.

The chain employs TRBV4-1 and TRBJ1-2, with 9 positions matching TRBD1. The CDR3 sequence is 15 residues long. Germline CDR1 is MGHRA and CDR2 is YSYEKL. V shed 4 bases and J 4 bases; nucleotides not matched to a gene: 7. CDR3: CASSPKPDRGYGYTF. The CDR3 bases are TGCGCCAGCAGCCCTAAACCGGACAGGGGCTATGGCTACACCTTC.

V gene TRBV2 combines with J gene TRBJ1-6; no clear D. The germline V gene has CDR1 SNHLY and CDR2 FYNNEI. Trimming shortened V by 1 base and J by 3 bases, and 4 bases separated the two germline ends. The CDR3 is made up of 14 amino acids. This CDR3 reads CASSEEGYNSPLHF. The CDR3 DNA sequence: TGTGCCAGCAGTGAAGAGGGCTATAATTCACCCCTCCACTTT.

In DNA form, the CDR3 reads TGTGCCGTAAGTAGCGGGAGGAAATCCTACGAGCAGTACTTC. This translates into CAVSSGRKSYEQYF. The rearrangement joins TRBV13 to TRBJ2-7; 10 nucleotides align to TRBD2. The junction had 8 bases not matched to a gene; V was cut back by 11 bases and J by 1 base. CDR1 is PRHDT, CDR2 FYEKMQ, per germline (reference sequence). The CDR3 extends over 14 amino acids.

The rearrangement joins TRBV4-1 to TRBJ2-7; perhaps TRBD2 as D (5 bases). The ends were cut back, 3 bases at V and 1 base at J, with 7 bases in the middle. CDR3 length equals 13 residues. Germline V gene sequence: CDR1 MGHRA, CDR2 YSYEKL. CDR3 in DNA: TGCGCCAGCAGCCAGGGGAGATCCTACGAGCAGTACTTC. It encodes CASSQGRSYEQYF.

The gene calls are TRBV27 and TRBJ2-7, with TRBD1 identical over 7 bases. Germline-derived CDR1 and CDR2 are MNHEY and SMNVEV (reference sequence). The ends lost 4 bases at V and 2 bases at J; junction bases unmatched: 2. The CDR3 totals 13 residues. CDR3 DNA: TGTGCCAGCAGTTGGGGGACAGCCTACGAGCAGTACTTC. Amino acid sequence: CASSWGTAYEQYF.

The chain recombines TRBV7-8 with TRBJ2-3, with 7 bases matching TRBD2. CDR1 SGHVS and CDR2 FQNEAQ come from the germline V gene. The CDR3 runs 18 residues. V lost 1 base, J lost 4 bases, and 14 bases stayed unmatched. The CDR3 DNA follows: TGTGCCAGCAGCTTAGTGGGTTGGCGGGAGACAATGGCAGATACGCAGTATTTT. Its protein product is CASSLVGWRETMADTQYF.

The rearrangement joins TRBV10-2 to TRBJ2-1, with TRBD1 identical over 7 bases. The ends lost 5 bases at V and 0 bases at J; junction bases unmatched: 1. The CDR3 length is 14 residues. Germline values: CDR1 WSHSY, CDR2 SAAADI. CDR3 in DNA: TGCGCCAGCAGTCACAGGGGCTCCTACAATGAGCAGTTCTTC. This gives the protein CASSHRGSYNEQFF.

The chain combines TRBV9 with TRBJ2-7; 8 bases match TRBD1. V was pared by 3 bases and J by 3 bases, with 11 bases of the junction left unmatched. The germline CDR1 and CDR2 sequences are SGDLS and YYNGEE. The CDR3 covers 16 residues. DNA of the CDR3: TGTGCCAGCAGCGCCTCAGGGGGCGGTGGTAACTACGAGCAGTACTTC. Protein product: CASSASGGGGNYEQYF.

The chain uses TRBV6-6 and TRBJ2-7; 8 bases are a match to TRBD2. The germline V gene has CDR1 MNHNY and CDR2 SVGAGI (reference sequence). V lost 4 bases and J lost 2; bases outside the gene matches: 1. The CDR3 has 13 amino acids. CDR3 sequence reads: CASSLTSAYEQYF. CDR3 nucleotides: TGTGCCAGCAGTTTGACTAGCGCCTACGAGCAGTACTTC.

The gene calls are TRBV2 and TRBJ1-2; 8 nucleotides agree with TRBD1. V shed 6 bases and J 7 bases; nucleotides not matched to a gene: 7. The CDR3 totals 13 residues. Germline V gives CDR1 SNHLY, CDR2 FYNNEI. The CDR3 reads CASRGTGSSGYTF. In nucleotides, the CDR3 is TGTGCCAGCAGGGGGACAGGAAGTAGTGGCTACACCTTC.

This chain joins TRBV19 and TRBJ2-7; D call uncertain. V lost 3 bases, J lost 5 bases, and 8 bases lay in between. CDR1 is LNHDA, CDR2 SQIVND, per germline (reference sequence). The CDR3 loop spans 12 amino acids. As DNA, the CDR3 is TGTGCCAGTAGTATCGACGGGCACGAGCAGTACTTC. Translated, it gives CASSIDGHEQYF.

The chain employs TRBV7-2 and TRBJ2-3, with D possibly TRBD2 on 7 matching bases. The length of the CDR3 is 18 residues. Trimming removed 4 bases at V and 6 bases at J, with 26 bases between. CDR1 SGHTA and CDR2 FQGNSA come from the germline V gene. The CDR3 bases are TGTGCCAGCAGCTCCCGACTGAGGGGGGGCGCTGAGGCTGATACGCAGTATTTT. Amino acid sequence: CASSSRLRGGAEADTQYF. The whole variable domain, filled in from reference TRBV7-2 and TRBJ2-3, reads GAGVSQSPSNKVTEKGKDVELRCDPISGHTALYWYRQSLGQGLEFLIYFQGNSAPDKSGLPSDRFSAERTGGSVSTLTIQRTQQEDSAVYLCASSSRLRGGAEADTQYFGPGTRLTVL.

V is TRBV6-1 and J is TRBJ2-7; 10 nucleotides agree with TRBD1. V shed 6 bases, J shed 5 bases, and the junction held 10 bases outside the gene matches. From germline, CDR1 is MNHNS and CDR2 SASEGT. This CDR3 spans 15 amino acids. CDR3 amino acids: CASSHRRTGGDEQYF. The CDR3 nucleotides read TGTGCCAGCAGCCACCGGAGGACAGGGGGTGACGAGCAGTACTTC.

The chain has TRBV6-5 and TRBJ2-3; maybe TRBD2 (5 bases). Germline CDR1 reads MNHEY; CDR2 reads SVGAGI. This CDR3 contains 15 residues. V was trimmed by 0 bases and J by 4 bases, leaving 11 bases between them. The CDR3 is CASSYSLEAPDTQYF. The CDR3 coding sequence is TGTGCCAGCAGTTACTCCCTGGAGGCGCCAGATACGCAGTATTTT.

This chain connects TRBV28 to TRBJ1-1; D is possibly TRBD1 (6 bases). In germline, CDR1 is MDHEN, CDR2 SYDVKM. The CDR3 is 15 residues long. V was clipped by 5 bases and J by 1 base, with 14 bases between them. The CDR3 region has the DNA TGTGCCAGCAGTAGACGGACAGATTCGAACACTGAAGCTTTCTTT. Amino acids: CASSRRTDSNTEAFF.

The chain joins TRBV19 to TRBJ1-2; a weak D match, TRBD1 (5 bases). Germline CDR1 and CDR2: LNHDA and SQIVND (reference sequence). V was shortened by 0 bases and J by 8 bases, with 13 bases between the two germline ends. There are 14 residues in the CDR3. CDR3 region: CASSIEGRVGGYTF. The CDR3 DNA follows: TGTGCCAGTAGTATAGAGGGCAGGGTCGGGGGCTACACCTTC.

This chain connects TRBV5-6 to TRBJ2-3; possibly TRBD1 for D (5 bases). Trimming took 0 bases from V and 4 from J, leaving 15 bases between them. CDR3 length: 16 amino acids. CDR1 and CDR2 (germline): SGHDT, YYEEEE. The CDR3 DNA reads TGTGCCAGCAGCTTGGGTTCGCAGGGATGGGCAGATACGCAGTATTTT. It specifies CASSLGSQGWADTQYF.

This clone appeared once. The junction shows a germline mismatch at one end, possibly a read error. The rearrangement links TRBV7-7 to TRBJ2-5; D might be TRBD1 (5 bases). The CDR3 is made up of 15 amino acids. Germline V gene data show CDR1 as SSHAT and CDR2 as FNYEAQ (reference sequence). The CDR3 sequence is CASSLISTKGETQYF. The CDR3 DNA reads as TGTGCTAGCAGCTTAATCTCGACCAAGGGGGAGACCCAGTACTTC.

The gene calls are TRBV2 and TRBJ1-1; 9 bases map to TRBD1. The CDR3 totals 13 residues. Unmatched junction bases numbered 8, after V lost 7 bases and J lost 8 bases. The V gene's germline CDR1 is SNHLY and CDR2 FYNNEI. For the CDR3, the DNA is TGTGCCAGCACCGAAGGGACAGGGACGGAAGCTTTCTTT. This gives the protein CASTEGTGTEAFF.

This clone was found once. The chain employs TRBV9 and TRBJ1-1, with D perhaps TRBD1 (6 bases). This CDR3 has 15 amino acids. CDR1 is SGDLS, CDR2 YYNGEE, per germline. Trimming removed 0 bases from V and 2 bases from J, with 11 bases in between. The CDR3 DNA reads TGTGCCAGCAGCGTAGGGGGGCGAAGTAACACTGAAGCTTTCTTT. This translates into CASSVGGRSNTEAFF. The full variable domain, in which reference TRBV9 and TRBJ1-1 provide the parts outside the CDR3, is DSGVTQTPKHLITATGQRVTLRCSPRSGDLSVYWYQQSLDQGLQFLIQYYNGEERAKGNILERFSAQQFPDLHSELNLSSLELGDSALYFCASSVGGRSNTEAFFGQGTRLTVV.